This T cell receptor beta chain was found in a study of blood T cell repertoires in COVID-19 (dated by TCRdb to 2020 to 2021). Notes on the research overall: Recovered participants in ImmuneRACE Cohort 3 were defined by two consecutive negative NP/OP PCR tests, clearance by a healthcare professional, or resolution of symptoms. The repertoires were released in a freely available public database meant as a resource for research on the immune response to SARS-CoV-2. The sample metadata nearly always contained a de-identified subject ID, COVID-19 status, age in years and sex. The collaborator samples originated in the United States, Italy and Spain and spanned the acute and convalescent phases of COVID-19. Deeply sampled blood TCRbeta repertoires from subjects exposed to, actively infected with, or recovered from COVID-19 were included in the dataset. Samples were obtained from the ongoing ImmuneRACE study (first 160 participants) and from 1,254 subjects provided by 6 global collaborators. The prospective study material was composed of cDNA or gDNA derived from T cells, B-cell-depleted T cells, or PBMCs. Where available, HLA class I and class II types were obtained from metadata supplied by the sample provider rather than from assay-based typing. Points the paper makes about the study in general: The amount of clinical and demographic metadata varied by source and participant and was provided uncurated.

CDR1 and CDR2, looked up from the germline V gene, are SGHRS and YFSETQ. The CDR3 runs 16 residues from the cysteine to the phenylalanine. Kept here is only the CDR3 DNA, which spans 48 bases and is read in frame from base 1. V and J lose 4 bases and 0 bases, and a span of 16 bases separates them. In the prospective study, participants were roughly 18 to 100 years old, resided in fewer than 25 geographic areas of the United States, and were enrolled through a virtual design. Cohort assignment in the prospective study relied on participant-reported clinical history from a screening survey and a study questionnaire. In the prospective study, mobile phlebotomists collected whole blood, serum and a nasopharyngeal or oropharyngeal swab from each participant. Over a roughly two-month period, participants in the prospective study had the option of providing additional blood draws and questionnaires. Prospective study blood samples were shipped either frozen or at room temperature before DNA extraction.

Of note for this clone: Its recognized antigen is unknown. Per-base qualities were not stored, and no clone one base away is much larger.

The immunoSEQ Assay, a bias-controlled multiplex PCR, was used to amplify TCRbeta CDR3 regions from genomic DNA. The study's processing was this. Within the assay, amplification of reference gene primers was used to estimate how many nucleated cells each sample contained. To quantify the absolute abundance of each unique TCRbeta CDR3 rearrangement, sequence reads were collapsed and filtered. For each sample, productive Simpson clonality was calculated by taking the square root of Simpson's diversity index across productive rearrangements. This immuneACCESS table, as held by TCRdb, lists in-frame sequences with V and J called but not all clones. Of the missing ones, under half trace to an unresolved V gene in checked studies; the others have no known cause. D and trimming were read from the DNA, whereas the V and J calls and clone size are those reported in that table. For this sample the table gives 200,000 to 250,000 clones, of which 80% to 90% were detected only once. In total, the top ten clones hold approximately 2.8% of the sample.

The chain couples TRBV5-1 to TRBJ1-1; a weak D assignment points to TRBD1 (5 bases agree). This TCR came from a woman aged 45 to 65 in a cohort exposed to, infected with or recovered from COVID-19 (not recorded which). The sequencing sample was made of PBMCs or T cells enriched from blood (not recorded which). Here the CDR3 is given as CASSPPTGQMNTEAFF. The DNA sequence reads TGCGCCAGCAGCCCCCCTACAGGACAAATGAACACTGAAGCTTTCTTT.